The 15 T cell receptor beta chains below were found in one sample sequenced in a study of blood T cell repertoires in COVID-19. Sequencing was performed with immunoSEQ multiplex PCR; in TCRdb, only in-frame clones are kept and a portion is missing. There are more than 75,000 clones in the sample; more than 65% occur only once, and approximately 25% lies in the top ten. The material sequenced was peripheral blood. All receptors come from a man aged 60 to 69 with acute or convalescent COVID-19.

The CDR3: CASSLGVNTEAFF. The CDR3 region has the DNA TGCGCCAGCAGCTTGGGAGTTAACACTGAAGCTTTCTTT. V usage is TRBV5-1 and J usage is TRBJ1-1; D is uncertain. The CDR3 runs to 13 residues. Germline V CDR1 and CDR2: SGHRS, YFSETQ. V lost 0 bases to trimming and J lost 2 bases, with 5 bases between them.

CDR3 sequence (DNA): TGTGCCATCAGTGAGTGGGGACAGGGGACCTATGGCTACACCTTC. Translation gives CAISEWGQGTYGYTF. V gene TRBV10-3 combines with J gene TRBJ1-2, with 10 positions matching TRBD1. CDR3 length: 15 residues. Trimming at V came to 1 base and at J to 4 bases, leaving 3 bases not matched to a gene. Germline loops: CDR1 ENHRY, CDR2 SYGVKD.

V usage is TRBV2 and J usage is TRBJ1-2, with D perhaps matching TRBD1 (5 bases). Germline CDR1 reads SNHLY; CDR2 reads FYNNEI. V was clipped by 8 bases and J by 8 bases, with 18 bases between them. CDR3 length equals 13 residues. CDR3 in amino acids: CASVALPGDGYTF. Written as DNA, the CDR3 is TGTGCCAGCGTGGCTTTGCCGGGGGACGGCTACACCTTC.

The chain is built from TRBV27 and TRBJ2-6, with 12 bases lining up with TRBD1. The V segment lost 6 bases and the J segment 4 bases; nucleotides outside the gene matches: 7. The germline V gene encodes CDR1 MNHEY and CDR2 SMNVEV (reference sequence). The CDR3 runs 17 residues. CDR3 DNA sequence: TGTGCCAGCAGGATGGGACAGGGGGCAGGAGGGGCCAACGTCCTGACTTTC. Its protein is CASRMGQGAGGANVLTF.

The chain links TRBV27 to TRBJ1-6; weak D call: TRBD1 (6 bases). CDR3 length: 16 amino acids. CDR1 is MNHEY, CDR2 SMNVEV, per germline (reference sequence). The V end lost 2 bases, the J end lost 2 bases, and 10 bases lay between the germline ends. CDR3 loop: CASSLGRQAYNSPLHF. CDR3 sequence (DNA): TGTGCCAGCAGTTTAGGAAGACAGGCCTATAATTCACCCCTCCACTTT.

The chain carries TRBV5-5 and TRBJ2-2; D uncertain. Trimming pared 1 base from V and 5 bases from J, leaving 3 bases between. The CDR3 runs to 12 residues. The germline V gene encodes CDR1 SGHKS and CDR2 YYEKEE (reference sequence). Here the CDR3 DNA reads TGTGCCAGCAGCTTGTCTACCGGGGAGCTGTTTTTT. The encoded protein is CASSLSTGELFF.

The chain carries TRBV4-1 and TRBJ1-6; D gene uncertain. V was shortened by 0 bases and J by 4 bases, with 13 bases between the two germline ends. This CDR3 is 17 amino acids long. The germline CDR1 and CDR2 sequences are MGHRA and YSYEKL. CDR3 nucleotide sequence: TGCGCCAGCAGCCAAGATTCCCCTGGGAGATATAATTCACCCCTCCACTTT. This gives the protein CASSQDSPGRYNSPLHF.

In DNA form, the CDR3 reads TGCGCCAGCAGGACCCGACAGGGTTTTGCTGGCTACACCTTC. Protein: CASRTRQGFAGYTF. The genes are TRBV5-1 and TRBJ1-2; 7 bases are shared with TRBD1. V gave up 5 bases and J gave up 7 bases; unmatched junction bases: 11. CDR1 is SGHRS, CDR2 YFSETQ, per germline. This CDR3 contains 14 residues.

The chain combines TRBV29-1 with TRBJ1-1; possible D gene TRBD1, 6 bases. The CDR3 extends over 13 amino acids. V was cut by 5 bases and J by 2 bases, with 12 bases left in between. Germline CDR1 SQVTM, CDR2 ANQGSEA. Written as DNA, the CDR3 is TGCAGCGTTTTCAGGGGAATTAACACTGAAGCTTTCTTT. Protein product: CSVFRGINTEAFF.

The chain combines TRBV19 with TRBJ1-4, with a tentative D call TRBD1 (5 bases). V lost 5 bases and J lost 4, with 14 bases in between. The CDR3 length is 15 residues. CDR1 is LNHDA and CDR2 is SQIVND in the germline V gene (reference sequence). CDR3 sequence: CASSVSGTGNEKLFF. Here the CDR3 DNA reads TGTGCCAGTAGTGTCTCCGGGACTGGTAATGAAAAACTGTTTTTT.

The chain employs TRBV12-3 or TRBV12-4 and TRBJ1-1; D is unclear. Trimming cost V 3 bases and J 2 bases, with 7 bases left between them. This CDR3 has 13 residues. The CDR3 coding sequence is TGTGCCAGCAGTTTCAGGCCAAACACTGAAGCTTTCTTT. Its translation: CASSFRPNTEAFF.

This rearrangement joins TRBV11-2 to TRBJ2-1; D might be TRBD2 (5 bases). The CDR3 consists of 17 residues. Per the germline V gene, CDR1 is SGHAT and CDR2 is FQNNGV. Trimming stripped 5 bases from V and 7 bases from J, with 24 bases between. The DNA of the CDR3 is TGTGCCAGCAGCGCCACCGGGAACAAACCGCTTCTGAATGAGCAGTTCTTC. It codes for CASSATGNKPLLNEQFF.

The sample holds one count of this clone. The chain couples TRBV29-1 to TRBJ2-1; D is possibly TRBD2 (6 bases). This CDR3 region has 13 residues. Germline V gene lookup returns CDR1 SQVTM and CDR2 ANQGSEA. Trimming removed 6 bases at V and 7 bases at J, with 16 bases between. Written as DNA, the CDR3 is TGCAGCGTCGTTACTAGCACGAGGAATGAGCAGTTCTTC. Translating it yields CSVVTSTRNEQFF.

This chain links TRBV5-4 with TRBJ2-3; the match to TRBD2 covers 8 bases. V dropped 0 bases and J dropped 1; count of bases not matched to a gene: 1. The CDR3 is made up of 15 amino acids. The germline V gene has CDR1 SGHNT and CDR2 YYREEE (reference sequence). CDR3 sequence reads: CASSLGRGGTDTQYF. The CDR3 DNA reads TGTGCCAGCAGCTTGGGGCGGGGGGGCACAGATACGCAGTATTTT. Looking up the rest from reference TRBV5-4 and TRBJ2-3 gives the full variable domain: ETGVTQSPTHLIKTRGQQVTLRCSSQSGHNTVSWYQQALGQGPQFIFQYYREEENGRGNFPPRFSGLQFPNYSSELNVNALELDDSALYLCASSLGRGGTDTQYFGPGTRLTVL.

The chain employs TRBV19 and TRBJ1-1, with D possibly matching TRBD1 (6 bases). CDR1 is LNHDA, CDR2 SQIVND, per germline (reference sequence). The CDR3 spans 14 residues. Trimming pared 2 bases from V and 1 base from J, leaving 8 bases between. The CDR3 DNA is TGTGCCAGTAGTATAAGGGACACGAACACTGAAGCTTTCTTT. This translates into CASSIRDTNTEAFF.